This TCR beta chain was recorded in a study of tumor-infiltrating lymphocytes in primary liver carcinoma. Across the whole study: The five patients, who were men and women, ranged in age from 30 to 69 years. Each of the samples returned roughly 3.5 to 8 million productive TCRbeta reads (a yield similar across tissue types).

The CDR3 has 14 residues. Germline V CDR1 and CDR2: SGHAT, FQNNGV. Study-wide findings and caveats: Among the pair types, tumor region pairs showed more overlap than tumor-adjacent and tumor-blood pairs.

Reverse transcription of around 500 ng total RNA with a constant-region primer produced TCR beta cDNA. Three nested multiplex PCR rounds, a slightly modified ARM-PCR method, built the TCR beta libraries. PCR rounds one and two used TRBV1-TRBV30 forward primers with a C-beta reverse primer for roughly 10 cycles each. Each CDR3 protein gets one entry after TCRdb re-called the multiplex PCR reads with MiXCR. The sample records more than 90,000 distinct CDR3 sequences, 55% to 80% being singletons. Scientists recovered RNA and DNA together from around 20-30 mg of unsorted bulk tissue. Collection of samples drew on five separate regions of each tumor. To note about this clonotype: What it binds is unknown. No conserved phenylalanine or tryptophan is present at the end of the CDR3, so a read error is the likely explanation.

Sequenced: liver tumor tissue from sampling region 2. Subset: tumor region T2, inferior pole. The chain recombines TRBV11-2 with TRBJ2-7; TRBD2 matches 12 bases. The sequence was obtained from an older woman with primary liver carcinoma and hepatitis B virus infection. Written as DNA, the CDR3 is TGTGTCAGCAGCCTGACTAGCGGGAGTTACGAGCAGTACCTC. This codes for CVSSLTSGSYEQYL.